Listed below are T cell receptor beta chains from one sample, sequenced in a study of kidney transplant recipient with SARS-CoV-2 infection. MiXCR was run by TCRdb on the reads, yielding one entry per CDR3 protein. The data contain 250,000 or so distinct CDR3 sequences, about 28% of them seen just once; the ten biggest clones take up less than 8.5%. This material consisted of a blood sample, taken at baseline and between days 110 and 120 from a kidney transplant recipient. These receptors were collected from a male patient in his thirties who had COVID-19 and was a kidney transplant recipient. Some T cells may arise from the graft donor. The CDR3 runs from the conserved cysteine through the conserved F or W. D genes are given only for firm matches. Only some rows state a clone size, as once, few, many or a class for expanded clones.

>NA|TRBV20-1|TRBJ1-1|12|NA
CGAGTVNTEAFF
TGCGGTGCGGGGACGGTAAACACTGAAGCTTTCTTT
>many|TRBV5-4|TRBJ2-2|15|TRBD2
CASSLPSGSAGELFF
TGTGCCAGCAGCTTACCTAGCGGGAGCGCCGGGGAGCTGTTTTTT
>many|TRBV11-2|TRBJ2-2|16|TRBD2
CASRQAGTSNTGELFF
TGTGCCAGCAGACAGGCGGGGACTAGTAACACCGGGGAGCTGTTTTTT
>many|TRBV7-3|TRBJ2-7|16|TRBD2
CASSPTSTSATYEQYF
TGTGCCAGCAGTCCAACCTCGACTAGCGCTACCTACGAGCAGTACTTC
>NA|TRBV5-4|TRBJ1-2|16|NA
CASPLHVPGKTYGYTF
TGTGCCAGCCCTCTGCACGTACCAGGAAAGACCTATGGCTACACCTTC
>many|TRBV29-1|TRBJ2-7|13|TRBD1
CSVPGTGFYEQYF
TGCAGCGTTCCCGGGACAGGGTTCTACGAGCAGTACTTC
>NA|TRBV20-1|TRBJ1-2|16|NA
CSVRGSRRNVDHGYTF
TGCAGTGTTAGGGGATCTCGACGGAACGTGGACCATGGCTACACCTTC
>many|TRBV24-1|TRBJ2-5|12|NA
CATGEGGETQYF
TGTGCCACCGGGGAGGGGGGGGAGACCCAGTACTTC
>NA|TRBV7-1|TRBJ1-2|17|NA
CASSSNAHEGKTYGYTF
TGTGCCAGCAGCTCAAACGCTCACGAGGGAAAGACCTATGGCTACACCTTC
>few|TRBV2|TRBJ2-2|13|NA
CASSAGQLGELFF
TGTGCCAGCAGTGCAGGGCAGTTGGGGGAGCTGTTTTTT
>many|TRBV5-6|TRBJ1-2|16|NA
CASQRYNSRKTYGYTF
TGTGCCAGCCAGCGGTACAATAGTCGAAAGACCTATGGCTACACCTTC
>NA|TRBV25-1|TRBJ1-4|15|TRBD1
CASSPMTGGNEKLFF
TGTGCCAGCAGTCCTATGACAGGGGGAAATGAAAAACTGTTTTTT
>many|TRBV7-2|TRBJ1-2|17|NA
CASSIVDRDGKTYGYTF
TGTGCCAGCAGCATAGTTGACAGAGACGGAAAGACCTATGGCTACACCTTC
>many|TRBV3-1|TRBJ1-2|17|NA
CASSRTFTLRKTYGYTF
TGTGCCAGCAGCCGTACTTTCACCCTTCGAAAGACCTATGGCTACACCTTC
>many|TRBV6-5|TRBJ2-1|14|NA
CASSYSTPGNEQFF
TGTGCCAGCAGTTACTCGACCCCCGGCAATGAGCAGTTCTTC
>many|TRBV10-3|TRBJ2-1|14|TRBD2
CAIRAGDLYNEQFF
TGTGCCATCAGGGCGGGGGACCTTTACAATGAGCAGTTCTTC
>NA|TRBV4-3|TRBJ1-2|15|NA
CASSQDSGMGQGYTF
TGCGCCAGCAGCCAAGATAGCGGCATGGGCCAGGGCTACACCTTC